Listed below are T cell receptor beta chains from one sample, sequenced in a study of shared clonotypes between healthy human individuals. Using immunoSEQ multiplex PCR, the repertoire was profiled, and TCRdb retains in-frame clones only, with some absent. The table includes 600,000 to 750,000 clones, 90% detected once. Sequencing was carried out using memory CD8+ T cells from PBMCs. Receptors were obtained from a man between 18 and 35 years old in good health. Some clones in this sample may be carry-over from other donors' samples. Each CDR3 is given with its conserved first and last residue. Fields, in order: J gene, V gene, D gene, clone size, CDR3 DNA, CDR3 protein. The D gene is left open where the match is weak. Rows may omit the clone size; those that give it use once, few, many or a size class.

TRBJ2-7,TRBV20-1,.,.,TGCAGTGCTAGAGCGCGGGAGCAGTACTTC,CSARAREQYF
TRBJ2-5,TRBV7-2,.,.,TGTGCCAGCACCAGATATGTTGGAGAGACCCAGTACTTC,CASTRYVGETQYF
TRBJ2-2,TRBV9,.,.,TGTGCCAGCAGCGGTATACTAGGTACCGGGGAGCTGTTTTTT,CASSGILGTGELFF
TRBJ2-1,TRBV5-1,TRBD1,.,TGCGCCAGCAGCTTGGGTTGGGCAGGGGGAAGCAATGAGCAGTTCTTC,CASSLGWAGGSNEQFF
TRBJ2-2,TRBV4-1,TRBD2,.,TGCGCCAGCAGCCAAGAACGGGGGGCCGGGGAGCTGTTTTTT,CASSQERGAGELFF
TRBJ2-3,TRBV4-1,.,.,TGCGCCAGCAGCCAAGTTGGGGGCACAGATACGCAGTATTTT,CASSQVGGTDTQYF
TRBJ1-3,TRBV7-8,.,once,TGTGCCAGCAGCCCACTCGGAACTGGAAACACCATATATTTT,CASSPLGTGNTIYF
TRBJ2-3,TRBV28,.,.,TGTGCCAGCAGTGCGAGACGGTCTAGCACAGATACGCAGTATTTT,CASSARRSSTDTQYF
TRBJ2-3,TRBV4-1,.,.,TGCGCCAGCAGCCAAGATCTTCTCGAGCTCACAGATACGCAGTATTTT,CASSQDLLELTDTQYF
TRBJ1-1,TRBV9,.,few,TGTGCCAGCAGTAGTCCCCACACTGAAGCTTTCTTT,CASSSPHTEAFF
TRBJ2-7,TRBV11-2,.,few,TGTGCCAGCAGTTTAACCGCGGGGGCGAAGCAGTACTTC,CASSLTAGAKQYF
TRBJ2-7,TRBV7-2,TRBD2,.,TGTGCCAGCAGCAACGCTCTCCGAGCGGGGTACGAGCAGTACTTC,CASSNALRAGYEQYF
TRBJ1-2,TRBV18,.,.,TGTGCCAGCTCACCACCGTACGCCGGCGTAAACTATGGCTACACCTTC,CASSPPYAGVNYGYTF
TRBJ2-7,TRBV5-6,.,.,TGTGCCAGCAGCTTGGTGACTTCGCCCTCCTACGAGCAGTACTTC,CASSLVTSPSYEQYF
TRBJ2-1,TRBV7-9,.,.,TGTGCCAGCAGCCCTCTCATTGGCGGGATAGACAATGAGCAGTTCTTC,CASSPLIGGIDNEQFF
TRBJ1-1,TRBV28,.,.,TGTGCCAGCAGTAGGGGGACGGTCTACAACACTGAAGCTTTCTTT,CASSRGTVYNTEAFF
TRBJ2-7,TRBV7-9,TRBD1,.,TGTGCCAGCAGCCAAGACAGGGTTATAATGGAGCAGTACTTC,CASSQDRVIMEQYF
TRBJ2-7,TRBV9,TRBD2,.,TGTGCCAGCAGCGTAGAGCGGGAGTCCTACGAGCAGTACTTC,CASSVERESYEQYF
TRBJ1-2,TRBV29-1,.,.,.,CSVDSGQAAYGYTF
TRBJ2-3,TRBV14,.,.,TGTGCCAGCAGCCAGTCCGTGGCGGAGAGGATCACAGATACGCAGTATTTT,CASSQSVAERITDTQYF
TRBJ1-1,TRBV10-3,TRBD1,.,TGTGCCACCATAGAAACAGGGGTTCGAGAGAACACTGAAGCTTTCTTT,CATIETGVRENTEAFF
TRBJ2-7,TRBV27,.,.,TGTGCCAGCAGTTTAGTCCAGGGGTATAACGAGCAGTACTTC,CASSLVQGYNEQYF
TRBJ2-6,TRBV14,.,.,TGTGCCAGCAGCCAAGACTCTGGGGCCAACGTCCTGACTTTC,CASSQDSGANVLTF
TRBJ2-4,TRBV4-2,.,.,TGTGCCAGCAGCCAAGACACCGACATTCAGTACTTC,CASSQDTDIQYF
TRBJ2-7,TRBV15,.,.,TGTGCCACCAGCAGAGATAGGCAGATCTACGAGCAGTACTTC,CATSRDRQIYEQYF
TRBJ2-2,TRBV7-9,.,.,TGTGCCAGCAGCTTACCGGAAGCAAAGTTGACCGGGGAGCTGTTTTTT,CASSLPEAKLTGELFF
TRBJ2-1,TRBV12-5,.,.,TGTGCTAGTGGTGAGGGCCACAATGAGCAGTTCTTC,CASGEGHNEQFF
TRBJ2-7,TRBV27,TRBD2,.,TGTGCCAGCAGTTTTGCTAGCGGAGACCTCTCCTACGAGCAGTACTTC,CASSFASGDLSYEQYF
TRBJ1-1,TRBV28,TRBD1,.,TGTGCCAGCTATTGGGGGACAGCGAACACTGAAGCTTTCTTT,CASYWGTANTEAFF
TRBJ2-7,TRBV7-9,.,.,TGTGCCAGCAGCTTAGCCTGGCGGGGGAAGGGGGACGAGCAGTACTTC,CASSLAWRGKGDEQYF
TRBJ2-7,TRBV6-5,.,.,TGTGCCAGCAGCTCATCGTTCGGTAAAGAGCAGTACTTC,CASSSSFGKEQYF
TRBJ1-5,TRBV27,TRBD1,.,TGTGCCAGCAGTGAAAGACAGGGTAATCAGCCCCAGCATTTT,CASSERQGNQPQHF
TRBJ1-1,TRBV11-2,.,.,TGTGCCAGCAGAAGAATACTTACCACTGAAGCTTTCTTT,CASRRILTTEAFF
TRBJ2-7,TRBV6-5,.,.,TGTGCCACTTCACCAGGGGCCCCTGCCCTCCGCGAGCAGTACTTC,CATSPGAPALREQYF
TRBJ1-2,TRBV29-1,.,.,TGCAGCGTTGGATTTGATGGCTACACCTTC,CSVGFDGYTF
TRBJ2-1,TRBV7-9,.,.,TGTGCCAGCAGCTTAGTCCGTCTCAACAATGAGCAGTTCTTC,CASSLVRLNNEQFF
TRBJ2-1,TRBV29-1,TRBD1,.,TGCAGCGCAAACAGGGGGGACTACAATGAGCAGTTCTTC,CSANRGDYNEQFF
TRBJ2-2,TRBV29-1,.,.,TGCAGCGTTCTACAGGGGGAGCTGTTTTTT,CSVLQGELFF
TRBJ1-2,TRBV5-3,.,.,TGTGCCAGAAGCTTGGCCCGAACCTACTATGGCTACACCTTC,CARSLARTYYGYTF
TRBJ2-1,TRBV7-2,.,few,TGTGCCAGCAGCCTGTACGGAACCTACAATGAGCAGTTCTTC,CASSLYGTYNEQFF